These 32 T cell receptor beta chains came from one sample sequenced in a study of CD8 T cells in Susac syndrome. An input of about 0.45 to 1 ug of RNA was subjected to reverse transcription using random hexamers. MiXCR was run by TCRdb on the immunoSEQ multiplex PCR reads, yielding one entry per CDR3 protein. The sample lists tens of thousands of distinct CDR3 sequences, approximately 96% occurring once. The material sequenced was CD8+ T cells from PBMCs. The source is a human donor with Susac syndrome.

V gene TRBV5-1 combines with J gene TRBJ1-5, with D possibly TRBD1 on 5 matching bases. Per the germline V gene, CDR1 is SGHRS and CDR2 is YFSETQ. V lost 4 bases, J lost 0 bases, and 11 bases lay in between. The CDR3 loop spans 15 amino acids. The CDR3 DNA sequence: TGCGCCAGCAGCCTTAGACAGATTAGCAATCAGCCCCAGCATTTT. This translates into CASSLRQISNQPQHF.

The chain has TRBV5-1 and TRBJ2-3, with D perhaps TRBD2 (6 bases). Germline V gene data show CDR1 as SGHRS and CDR2 as YFSETQ. There are 14 residues in the CDR3. V was shortened by 4 bases and J by 3 bases, with 12 bases between the two germline ends. The CDR3 bases are TGCGCCAGCAGCAACCCCGCGGGAACAGATACGCAGTATTTT. This sequence encodes CASSNPAGTDTQYF.

The chain couples TRBV10-3 to TRBJ1-6, with D possibly being TRBD1 (5 bases). Trimming took 2 bases from V and 10 from J, leaving 21 bases between them. Germline lookup yields CDR1 ENHRY and CDR2 SYGVKD. The CDR3 has 17 residues. CDR3 sequence (DNA): TGTGCCATCAGTGAGGCCGGGGCCAGCAAGTCGGACTCACCCCTCCACTTT. It specifies CAISEAGASKSDSPLHF.

The chain combines TRBV20-1 with TRBJ2-3; the D call may be TRBD1 or TRBD2 (5 bases each). This CDR3 has 15 amino acids. Between the trimmed V and J ends, which lost 6 bases and 4 bases, there was a span of 20 bases. Per germline, CDR1 DFQATT and CDR2 SNEGSKA (reference sequence). This CDR3 reads CSAPSLRGVADTQYF. The CDR3 region has the DNA TGCAGTGCCCCTAGTTTGAGGGGTGTCGCAGATACGCAGTATTTT.

The CDR3 spells CASSILQGVYRETQYF. CDR3 DNA: TGTGCCAGCAGCATATTACAGGGGGTTTACCGAGAGACCCAGTACTTC. The rearrangement joins TRBV7-9 to TRBJ2-5; TRBD1 matches at 8 bases. This CDR3 is 16 amino acids long. Per the germline V gene, CDR1 is SEHNR and CDR2 is FQNEAQ (reference sequence). V trimming: 5 bases; J trimming: 4 bases; junction bases outside the gene matches: 12.

The J gene is TRBJ1-2, the V gene TRBV20-1, with D maybe TRBD1 (6 bases). Per germline, CDR1 DFQATT and CDR2 SNEGSKA (reference sequence). The CDR3 extends over 14 amino acids. The V gene lost 3 bases and the J gene lost 0 bases, with 11 bases spanning the gap. The CDR3 is CSASSGGPNYGYTF. CDR3 DNA: TGCAGTGCTAGTAGTGGGGGCCCTAACTATGGCTACACCTTC.

The gene calls are TRBV5-8 and TRBJ2-5; perhaps TRBD1 as D (5 bases). Germline loops: CDR1 SGHTS, CDR2 YDEGEE. Trimming left V 4 bases short and J 2 bases short, with 12 bases between. This CDR3 region has 14 residues. The CDR3 reads CASSPGQRQETQYF. The CDR3 DNA reads TGTGCCAGCAGCCCCGGACAACGACAAGAGACCCAGTACTTC.

The chain joins TRBV27 to TRBJ1-2; TRBD1 agrees at 9 bases. Germline V lookup: CDR1 MNHEY, CDR2 SMNVEV (reference sequence). The ends lost 6 bases at V and 6 bases at J; junction bases unmatched: 5. The CDR3 spans 13 residues. The CDR3 reads CASSDRQGDGYTF. The CDR3 DNA follows: TGTGCCAGCAGCGACCGACAGGGGGATGGCTACACCTTC.

J is TRBJ2-3 and V is TRBV18, with TRBD1 matching over 8 bases. Germline V gene lookup returns CDR1 KGHSH and CDR2 LQKENI. V shed 4 bases and J 3 bases; nucleotides not matched to a gene: 6. CDR3 length: 15 amino acids. CDR3 bases: TGTGCCAGCTCACGAGGGACAGGTACGACAGATACGCAGTATTTT. This codes for CASSRGTGTTDTQYF.

The rearrangement links TRBV20-1 to TRBJ1-4; D remains unclear. V gave up 2 bases and J gave up 5 bases, with 6 bases separating them. Germline CDR1 is DFQATT and CDR2 is SNEGSKA (reference sequence). CDR3 length: 12 amino acids. In DNA form, the CDR3 reads TGCAGTGCTAGATCGGCAAATGAAAAACTGTTTTTT. Translated: CSARSANEKLFF.

The rearrangement links TRBV14 to TRBJ2-7; the D is unclear. Looked up from germline, CDR1 is SGHDN and CDR2 is FVKESK. There are 11 residues in the CDR3. Trimming took off 3 bases at V and 3 bases at J, with 3 bases between the two ends. CDR3 sequence reads: CASSHLYEQYF. CDR3 bases: TGTGCCAGCAGCCACCTCTACGAGCAGTACTTC.

The genes are TRBV30 and TRBJ2-2; 7 nucleotides match TRBD2. The germline V gene encodes CDR1 GTSNPN and CDR2 SVGIG (reference sequence). Germline trimming cut 2 bases from V and 2 bases from J; bases unmatched to any gene: 8. The CDR3 extends over 16 amino acids. Here the CDR3 DNA reads TGTGCCTGGAGTTTGCGAGCGGGGCATAACACCGGGGAGCTGTTTTTT. It specifies CAWSLRAGHNTGELFF.

J is TRBJ1-5 and V is TRBV30; tentative D call: TRBD1 (5 bases). V gave up 4 bases and J gave up 0 bases, with 10 bases separating them. This CDR3 has 14 residues. CDR1 is GTSNPN and CDR2 is SVGIG in the germline V gene (reference sequence). The DNA of the CDR3 is TGTGCCTGGACAGGGCTGGATAGCAATCAGCCCCAGCATTTT. Protein sequence: CAWTGLDSNQPQHF.

V usage is TRBV20-1 and J usage is TRBJ2-5, with 12 bases identical to TRBD2. The CDR3 sequence is 15 residues long. Germline trimming cut 1 base from V and 5 bases from J; bases unmatched to any gene: 5. Germline-derived CDR1 and CDR2 are DFQATT and SNEGSKA (reference sequence). In DNA, the CDR3 is TGCAGTGCTAGAGTGCTAGCGGGGGGGCGCGAGACCCAGTACTTC. Its translation: CSARVLAGGRETQYF.

This chain links TRBV29-1 with TRBJ2-3, with a possible D match to TRBD2 (6 bases). Trimming shortened V by 7 bases and J by 0 bases, and 11 bases separated the two germline ends. This CDR3 spans 13 amino acids. CDR1 and CDR2 from the germline V gene are SQVTM and ANQGSEA. The CDR3 sequence: CSAPGLSTDTQYF. CDR3 coding DNA: TGCAGCGCACCGGGACTTAGCACAGATACGCAGTATTTT.

This chain uses TRBV14 with TRBJ2-7; D ambiguous. V lost 1 base to trimming and J lost 0 bases, with 10 bases between them. CDR1 is SGHDN and CDR2 is FVKESK in the germline V gene. The CDR3 is 15 residues long. For the CDR3, the DNA is TGTGCCAGCAGCCAAGGGCACATGAGCTCCTACGAGCAGTACTTC. Translation: CASSQGHMSSYEQYF.

The CDR3 reads CSAGTGPDTEAFF. In nucleotides, the CDR3 is TGCAGCGCTGGGACAGGCCCGGACACTGAAGCTTTCTTT. V usage is TRBV29-1 and J usage is TRBJ1-1, with 8 bases identical to TRBD1. CDR1 and CDR2 from the germline V gene are SQVTM and ANQGSEA. The CDR3 covers 13 residues. V trimming: 7 bases; J trimming: 3 bases; junction bases outside the gene matches: 7.

V and J are TRBV18 and TRBJ1-5; D ambiguous. The CDR3 has 16 residues. V was trimmed by 1 base and J by 3 bases, leaving 13 bases between them. Germline CDR1 reads KGHSH; CDR2 reads LQKENI. The CDR3: CASSPLPILPNQPQHF. CDR3 sequence (DNA): TGTGCCAGCTCACCACTCCCCATCCTCCCCAATCAGCCCCAGCATTTT. Based on the CDR3 plus reference TRBV18 and TRBJ1-5, the full variable domain is NAGVMQNPRHLVRRRGQEARLRCSPMKGHSHVYWYRQLPEEGLKFMVYLQKENIIDESGMPKERFSAEFPKEGPSILRIQQVVRGDSAAYFCASSPLPILPNQPQHFGDGTRLSIL.

In this sample, this clonotype turned up once. The chain combines TRBV13 with TRBJ2-7; D is perhaps TRBD2 (5 bases). This CDR3 is built from 14 residues. The V gene's germline CDR1 is PRHDT and CDR2 FYEKMQ (reference sequence). Trimming cost V 5 bases and J 5 bases, with 16 bases left between them. The CDR3 DNA reads as TGTGCCAGCAGCACCGGACTGTCCCGCCACGAGCAGTACTTC. It yields the protein CASSTGLSRHEQYF.

The chain carries TRBV20-1 and TRBJ1-5, with a possible D match to TRBD1 (5 bases). There are 16 residues in the CDR3. Germline values: CDR1 DFQATT, CDR2 SNEGSKA (reference sequence). With 2 bases removed from V and 0 bases from J, the gap between germline ends came to 14 bases. The CDR3 region is CSARKSGGDSNQPQHF. In nucleotides, the CDR3 is TGCAGTGCTAGAAAATCGGGGGGAGATAGCAATCAGCCCCAGCATTTT.

The CDR3 DNA reads TGTGCCTGGACGGTCGATGCTAACTATGGCTACACCTTC. This encodes CAWTVDANYGYTF. The J gene is TRBJ1-2, the V gene TRBV30; D gene ambiguous. The CDR3 totals 13 residues. V was trimmed by 4 bases and J by 0 bases, leaving 9 bases between them. Per germline, CDR1 GTSNPN and CDR2 SVGIG (reference sequence).

J is TRBJ2-3 and V is TRBV20-1, with D tentatively TRBD1 (5 bases). CDR3 length: 15 amino acids. Germline-derived CDR1 and CDR2 are DFQATT and SNEGSKA (reference sequence). Trimming removed 5 bases at V and 3 bases at J, with 18 bases between. CDR3 amino acids: CSAVSTDLSTDTQYF. The CDR3 DNA reads TGCAGTGCTGTCTCGACAGACCTGTCTACAGATACGCAGTATTTT.

This clonotype is a singleton in its sample. CDR3 nucleotide sequence: TGTGCCAGCAGCCACCGACAGCCCAGCTCCTACAATGAGCAGTTCTTC. Encoded protein: CASSHRQPSSYNEQFF. The rearrangement joins TRBV3-1 to TRBJ2-1; weak D call: TRBD1 (5 bases). Looked up from germline, CDR1 is LGHDT and CDR2 is YNNKEL (reference sequence). V lost 3 bases and J lost 0, with 12 bases in between. The CDR3 contains 16 residues.

This chain joins TRBV25-1 and TRBJ1-2, with 7 bases aligning to TRBD1. Trimming cost V 1 base and J 4 bases; bases outside gene matches: 3. CDR1 is MGHDK and CDR2 is SYGVNS in the germline V gene. The CDR3 spans 14 residues. CDR3 protein: CASSEFRQGYGYTF. The CDR3 region has the DNA TGTGCCAGCAGTGAATTCCGACAGGGCTATGGCTACACCTTC.

The J gene is TRBJ2-7, the V gene TRBV25-1, with D possibly being TRBD2 (6 bases). The germline CDR1 and CDR2 sequences are MGHDK and SYGVNS. The CDR3 consists of 13 residues. Trimming removed 5 bases at V and 6 bases at J, with 14 bases between. CDR3 sequence: CASSRSGDPEQYF. The CDR3 region has the DNA TGTGCCAGCAGTCGTTCGGGGGATCCCGAGCAGTACTTC.

This CDR3 reads CATLRSSGELFF. CDR3 DNA sequence: TGTGCCACCCTCCGGTCTTCTGGGGAGCTGTTTTTT. V and J are TRBV7-6 and TRBJ2-2; D is undetermined. Germline V CDR1 and CDR2: SGHVS, FNYEAQ. The CDR3 contains 12 residues. With 10 bases removed from V and 8 bases from J, the gap between germline ends came to 14 bases.

The chain recombines TRBV7-3 with TRBJ2-5; 8 bases align to TRBD2. The V segment lost 2 bases and the J segment 1 base; nucleotides outside the gene matches: 3. CDR1 is SGHTA and CDR2 is FQGTGA in the germline V gene. This CDR3 contains 15 residues. For the CDR3, the DNA is TGTGCCAGCAGCTTAGCGGGGGGCATCCAAGAGACCCAGTACTTC. Protein: CASSLAGGIQETQYF.

The J gene is TRBJ1-4, the V gene TRBV18; TRBD1 is a possible D gene (5 bases). V shed 6 bases and J shed 4 bases, with 12 bases lying between them. The length of the CDR3 is 14 residues. Germline CDR1 and CDR2: KGHSH and LQKENI. The CDR3 DNA is TGTGCCAGCTCCCCGGGACGCGGTAATGAAAAACTGTTTTTT. It specifies CASSPGRGNEKLFF.

This chain joins TRBV3-1 and TRBJ2-1, with TRBD2 matching over 7 bases. Germline loops: CDR1 LGHDT, CDR2 YNNKEL (reference sequence). Losses at the gene ends were 2 bases for V and 8 bases for J; bases not matched to a gene: 9. The CDR3 loop spans 15 amino acids. CDR3 coding DNA: TGTGCCAGCAGCCAATGGGGGGGGGATAGAGATGAGCAGTTCTTC. Its translation is CASSQWGGDRDEQFF.

The chain uses TRBV5-1 and TRBJ2-1, with D tentatively TRBD2 (6 bases). The V end lost 2 bases, the J end lost 8 bases, and 17 bases lay between the germline ends. The CDR3 covers 15 residues. Germline lookup yields CDR1 SGHRS and CDR2 YFSETQ. CDR3 bases: TGCGCCAGCAGCTTTTTGACTAGTGGTCAGGATGAGCAGTTCTTC. It yields the protein CASSFLTSGQDEQFF.

V usage is TRBV28 and J usage is TRBJ1-5; D unresolved. CDR3 length equals 14 residues. CDR1 MDHEN and CDR2 SYDVKM come from the germline V gene. Trimming took off 3 bases at V and 4 bases at J, with 10 bases between the two ends. CDR3 residues: CASSLQSPNQPQHF. Written as DNA, the CDR3 is TGTGCCAGCAGTTTGCAGTCGCCGAATCAGCCCCAGCATTTT.

The rearrangement links TRBV15 to TRBJ2-7; D might be TRBD2 (7 bases). Germline lookup yields CDR1 LNHNV and CDR2 YYDKDF (reference sequence). V was trimmed by 3 bases and J by 1 base, leaving 16 bases between them. The CDR3 is made up of 16 amino acids. The chain's CDR3 is CATSRPHREGSYEQYF. The CDR3 region has the DNA TGTGCCACCAGCAGGCCACACAGGGAGGGTTCCTACGAGCAGTACTTC.